The TCR beta chain described here comes from a study of cytomegalovirus exposure and HLA in healthy donors. Study-level information: Unique TCRs from HLA-typed donors, 65 million to 85 million of them, were held in an early data release.

The PCR contained 60 Vbeta and 13 Jbeta primers. The method was immunoSEQ multiplex PCR; TCRdb's version includes in-frame clones alone and lacks a portion of them. The table records about 130,000 clones, 77% of them present only once. The CDR3 consists of 14 residues. With 6 bases removed from V and 7 bases from J, the gap between germline ends came to 16 bases. The germline gives CDR1 MDHEN, CDR2 SYDVKM. V usage is TRBV28 and J usage is TRBJ1-5; the D gene is possibly TRBD1 (5 bases). Sequences were obtained from PBMCs. This TCR derives from a woman between 35 and 50 years old in good health and CMV-seropositive. CDR3: CASSLGAPFQPQHF. In DNA, the CDR3 is TGTGCCAGCAGCCTAGGGGCACCATTCCAGCCCCAGCATTTT.